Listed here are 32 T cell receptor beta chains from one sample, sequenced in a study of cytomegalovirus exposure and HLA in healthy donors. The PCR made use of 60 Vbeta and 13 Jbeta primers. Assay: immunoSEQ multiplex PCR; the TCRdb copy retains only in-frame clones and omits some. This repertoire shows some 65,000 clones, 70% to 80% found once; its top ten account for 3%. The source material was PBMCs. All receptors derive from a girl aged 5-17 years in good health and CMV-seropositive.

CDR3 DNA sequence: TGTGCCAGCTCACCATTTAGACAGCGGGAAGATCAGCCCCAGCATTTT. Its translation: CASSPFRQREDQPQHF. The V gene is TRBV18, the J gene TRBJ1-5; TRBD1 is a possible D gene (5 bases). Trimming took 2 bases from V and 5 from J, leaving 16 bases between them. This CDR3 has 16 residues. The V gene's germline CDR1 is KGHSH and CDR2 LQKENI.

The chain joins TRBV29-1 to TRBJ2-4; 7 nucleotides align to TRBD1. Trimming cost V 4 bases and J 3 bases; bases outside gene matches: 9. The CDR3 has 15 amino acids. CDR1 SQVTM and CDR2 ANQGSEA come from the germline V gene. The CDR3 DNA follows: TGCAGCGTTGGAATATTAGGACAGGACAAAAACATTCAGTACTTC. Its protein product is CSVGILGQDKNIQYF.

For the CDR3, the DNA is TGCGCCAGCAGCTTGGCAGGCACCCGGAACGAGCAGTACTTC. As protein: CASSLAGTRNEQYF. The chain links TRBV5-1 to TRBJ2-7; D is unresolved. The CDR3 is 14 residues long. V was pared by 0 bases and J by 5 bases, with 12 bases between. Germline V gene data show CDR1 as SGHRS and CDR2 as YFSETQ.

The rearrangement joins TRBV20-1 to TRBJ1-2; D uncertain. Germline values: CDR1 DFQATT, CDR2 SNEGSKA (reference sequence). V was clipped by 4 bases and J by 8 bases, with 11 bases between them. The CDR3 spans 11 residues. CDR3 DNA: TGCAGTGCTAACAGCCAACCCGGCTACACCTTC. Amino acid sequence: CSANSQPGYTF.

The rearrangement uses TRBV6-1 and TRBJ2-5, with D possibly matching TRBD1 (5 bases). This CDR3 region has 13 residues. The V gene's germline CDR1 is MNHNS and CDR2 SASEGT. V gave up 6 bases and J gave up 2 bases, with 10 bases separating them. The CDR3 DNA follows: TGTGCCAGCAGACAGGTGAGACAAGAGACCCAGTACTTC. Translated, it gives CASRQVRQETQYF.

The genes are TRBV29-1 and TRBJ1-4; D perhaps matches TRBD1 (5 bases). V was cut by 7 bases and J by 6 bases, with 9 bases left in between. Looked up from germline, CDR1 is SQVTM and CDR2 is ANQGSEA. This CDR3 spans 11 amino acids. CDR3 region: CSAAGYEKLFF. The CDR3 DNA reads TGCAGCGCCGCAGGGTATGAAAAACTGTTTTTT. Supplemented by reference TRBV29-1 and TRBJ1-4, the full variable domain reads SAVISQKPSRDICQRGTSLTIQCQVDSQVTMMFWYRQQPGQSLTLIATANQGSEATYESGFVIDKFPISRPNLTFSTLTVSNMSPEDSSIYLCSAAGYEKLFFGSGTQLSVL.

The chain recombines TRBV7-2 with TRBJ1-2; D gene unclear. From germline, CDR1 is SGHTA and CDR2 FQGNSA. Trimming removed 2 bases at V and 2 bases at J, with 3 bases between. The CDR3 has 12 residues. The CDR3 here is CASSLLNYGYTF. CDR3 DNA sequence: TGTGCCAGCAGCTTACTGAACTATGGCTACACCTTC.

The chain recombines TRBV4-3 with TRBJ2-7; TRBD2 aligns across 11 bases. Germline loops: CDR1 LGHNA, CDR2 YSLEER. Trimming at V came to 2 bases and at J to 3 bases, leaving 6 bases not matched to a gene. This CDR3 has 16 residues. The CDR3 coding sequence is TGCGCCAGCAGCCAACACAACCTAGCGGGAGGCTACGAGCAGTACTTC. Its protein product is CASSQHNLAGGYEQYF.

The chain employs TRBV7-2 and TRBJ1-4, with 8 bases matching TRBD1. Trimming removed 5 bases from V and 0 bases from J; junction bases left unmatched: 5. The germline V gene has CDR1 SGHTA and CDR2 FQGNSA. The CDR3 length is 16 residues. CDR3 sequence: CASSRAQGATNEKLFF. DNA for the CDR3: TGTGCCAGCAGCCGCGCACAGGGGGCAACTAATGAAAAACTGTTTTTT. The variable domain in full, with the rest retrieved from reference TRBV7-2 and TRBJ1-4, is GAGVSQSPSNKVTEKGKDVELRCDPISGHTALYWYRQSLGQGLEFLIYFQGNSAPDKSGLPSDRFSAERTGGSVSTLTIQRTQQEDSAVYLCASSRAQGATNEKLFFGSGTQLSVL.

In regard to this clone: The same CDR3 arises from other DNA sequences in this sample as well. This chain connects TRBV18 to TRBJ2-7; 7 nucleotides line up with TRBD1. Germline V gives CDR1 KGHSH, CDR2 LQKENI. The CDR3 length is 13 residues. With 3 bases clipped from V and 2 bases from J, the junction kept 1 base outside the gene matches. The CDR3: CASSPGQTYEQYF. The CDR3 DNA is TGTGCCAGCTCACCGGGACAGACCTACGAGCAGTACTTC.

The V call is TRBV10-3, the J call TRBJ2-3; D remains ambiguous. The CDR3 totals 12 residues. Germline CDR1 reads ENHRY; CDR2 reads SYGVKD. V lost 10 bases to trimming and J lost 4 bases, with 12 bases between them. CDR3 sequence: CATSIRADTQYF. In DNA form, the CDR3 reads TGTGCCACCTCTATCCGAGCAGATACGCAGTATTTT.

The CDR3 is CASSVATANYGYTF. The DNA of the CDR3 is TGTGCCAGCAGCGTAGCTACAGCTAACTATGGCTACACCTTC. The chain has TRBV9 and TRBJ1-2; D unclear. The ends were cut back, 0 bases at V and 0 bases at J, with 6 bases in the middle. Germline assignment: CDR1 SGDLS and CDR2 YYNGEE. The CDR3 is 14 amino acids.

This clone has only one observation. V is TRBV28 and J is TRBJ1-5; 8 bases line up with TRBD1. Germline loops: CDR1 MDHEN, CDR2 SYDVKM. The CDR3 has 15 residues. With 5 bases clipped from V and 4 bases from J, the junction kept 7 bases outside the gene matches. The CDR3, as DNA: TGTGCCAGCAGTCTCTCCGGACAGGGTAATCAGCCCCAGCATTTT. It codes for CASSLSGQGNQPQHF. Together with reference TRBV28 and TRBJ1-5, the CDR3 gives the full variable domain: DVKVTQSSRYLVKRTGEKVFLECVQDMDHENMFWYRQDPGLGLRLIYFSYDVKMKEKGDIPEGYSVSREKKERFSLILESASTNQTSMYLCASSLSGQGNQPQHFGDGTRLSIL.

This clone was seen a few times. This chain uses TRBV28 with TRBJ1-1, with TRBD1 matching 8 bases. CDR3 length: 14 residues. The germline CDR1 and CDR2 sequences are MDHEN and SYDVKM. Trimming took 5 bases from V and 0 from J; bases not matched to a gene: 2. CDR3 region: CASSPDRVNTEAFF. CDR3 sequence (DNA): TGTGCCAGCAGTCCGGACAGGGTGAACACTGAAGCTTTCTTT.

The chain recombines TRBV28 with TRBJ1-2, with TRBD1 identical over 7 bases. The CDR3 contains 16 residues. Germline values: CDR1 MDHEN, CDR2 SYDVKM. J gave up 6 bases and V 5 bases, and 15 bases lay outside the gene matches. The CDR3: CASSDPMKGATNGYTF. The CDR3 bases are TGTGCCAGCAGTGATCCAATGAAGGGGGCGACGAATGGCTACACCTTC.

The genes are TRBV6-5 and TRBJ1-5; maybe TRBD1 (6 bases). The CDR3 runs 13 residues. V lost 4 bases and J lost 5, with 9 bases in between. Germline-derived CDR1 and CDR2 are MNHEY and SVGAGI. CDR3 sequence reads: CASSSHRDQPQHF. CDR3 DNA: TGTGCCAGCAGTTCCCACAGGGATCAGCCCCAGCATTTT.

The CDR3 reads CASSQNILSVARPNQPQHF. The CDR3 DNA sequence: TGTGCCAGCAGCCAAAATATTCTTTCGGTTGCCAGGCCAAACCAGCCCCAGCATTTT. The chain links TRBV14 to TRBJ1-5, with no clear D. Germline V gene lookup returns CDR1 SGHDN and CDR2 FVKESK. Trimming cost V 2 bases and J 7 bases, with 27 bases left between them. This CDR3 contains 19 residues.

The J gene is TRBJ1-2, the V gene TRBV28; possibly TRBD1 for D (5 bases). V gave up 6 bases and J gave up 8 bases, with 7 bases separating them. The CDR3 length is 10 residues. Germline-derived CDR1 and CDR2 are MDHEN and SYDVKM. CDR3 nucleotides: TGTGCCAGCAGAGGGGTCGGCTACACCTTC. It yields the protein CASRGVGYTF.

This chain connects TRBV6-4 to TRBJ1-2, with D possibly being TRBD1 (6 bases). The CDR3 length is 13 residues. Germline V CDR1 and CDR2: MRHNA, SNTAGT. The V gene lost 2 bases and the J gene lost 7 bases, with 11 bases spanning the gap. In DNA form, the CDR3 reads TGTGCCAGCAGTGACGGGGGCCTATCTGGCTACACCTTC. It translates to CASSDGGLSGYTF.

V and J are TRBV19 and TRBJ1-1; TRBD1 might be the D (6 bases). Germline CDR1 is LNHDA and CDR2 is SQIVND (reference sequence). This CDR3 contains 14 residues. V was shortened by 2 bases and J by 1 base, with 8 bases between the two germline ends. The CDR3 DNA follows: TGTGCCAGTAGTATATTACAGGGGAACACTGAAGCTTTCTTT. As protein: CASSILQGNTEAFF.

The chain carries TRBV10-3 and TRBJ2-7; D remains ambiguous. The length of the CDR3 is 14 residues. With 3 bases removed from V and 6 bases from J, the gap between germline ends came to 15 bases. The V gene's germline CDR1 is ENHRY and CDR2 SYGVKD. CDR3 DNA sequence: TGTGCCATCAGTGATACAGATACTGTAGGCGAGCAGTACTTC. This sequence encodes CAISDTDTVGEQYF.

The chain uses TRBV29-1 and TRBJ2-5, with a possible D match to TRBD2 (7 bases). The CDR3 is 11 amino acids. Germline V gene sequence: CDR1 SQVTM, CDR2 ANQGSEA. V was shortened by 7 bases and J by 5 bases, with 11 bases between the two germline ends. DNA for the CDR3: TGCAGCGGCGGGGGCTGGGAGACCCAGTACTTC. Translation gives CSGGGWETQYF.

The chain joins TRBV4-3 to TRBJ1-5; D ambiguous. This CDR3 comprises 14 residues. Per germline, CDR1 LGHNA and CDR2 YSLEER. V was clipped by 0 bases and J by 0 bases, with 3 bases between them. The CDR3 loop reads CASSQDYSNQPQHF. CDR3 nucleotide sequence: TGCGCCAGCAGCCAAGACTATAGCAATCAGCCCCAGCATTTT.

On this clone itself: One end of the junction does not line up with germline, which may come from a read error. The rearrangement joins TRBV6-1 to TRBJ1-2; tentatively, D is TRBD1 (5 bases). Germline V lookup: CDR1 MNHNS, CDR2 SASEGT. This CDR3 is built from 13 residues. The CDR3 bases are TGTGCCAGCAGTGATGCAGGGTGGAATGGCCACACCTTC. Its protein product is CASSDAGWNGHTF.

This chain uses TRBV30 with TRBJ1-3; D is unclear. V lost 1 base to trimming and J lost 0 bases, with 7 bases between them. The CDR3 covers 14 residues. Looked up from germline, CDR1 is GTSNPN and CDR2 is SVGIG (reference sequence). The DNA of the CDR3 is TGTGCCTGGAGTGGCAGTCTCTCTGGAAACACCATATATTTT. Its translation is CAWSGSLSGNTIYF.

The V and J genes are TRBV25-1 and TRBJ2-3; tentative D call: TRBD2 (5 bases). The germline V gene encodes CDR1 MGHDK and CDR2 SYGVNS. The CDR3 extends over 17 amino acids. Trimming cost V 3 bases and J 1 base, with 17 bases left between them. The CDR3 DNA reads TGTGCCAGCAGTGATCGACTTGGGCTAGCACGCACAGATACGCAGTATTTT. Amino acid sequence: CASSDRLGLARTDTQYF.

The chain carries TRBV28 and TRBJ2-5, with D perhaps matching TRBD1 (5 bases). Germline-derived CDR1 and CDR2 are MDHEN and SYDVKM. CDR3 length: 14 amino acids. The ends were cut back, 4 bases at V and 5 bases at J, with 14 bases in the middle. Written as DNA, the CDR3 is TGTGCCAGCAGTTCCCCCGGACAAGGGGAGACCCAGTACTTC. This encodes CASSSPGQGETQYF.

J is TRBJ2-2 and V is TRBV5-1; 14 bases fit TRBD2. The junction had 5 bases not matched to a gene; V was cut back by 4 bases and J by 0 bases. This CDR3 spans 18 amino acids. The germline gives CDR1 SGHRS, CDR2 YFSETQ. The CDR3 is CASSNGLAGGANTGELFF. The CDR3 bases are TGCGCCAGCAGCAACGGACTAGCGGGGGGCGCGAACACCGGGGAGCTGTTTTTT.

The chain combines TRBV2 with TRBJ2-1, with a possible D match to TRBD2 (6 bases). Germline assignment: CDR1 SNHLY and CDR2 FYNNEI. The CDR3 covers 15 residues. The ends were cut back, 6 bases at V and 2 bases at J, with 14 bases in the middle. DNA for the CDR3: TGTGCCAGCAGGGCCTATAGCGGAACCTACAATGAGCAGTTCTTC. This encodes CASRAYSGTYNEQFF.

As DNA, the CDR3 is TGTGCCAGCAGTGTAAGGCATTCGGGTACGTTTGGCCACGAGCAGTACTTC. This gives the protein CASSVRHSGTFGHEQYF. V is TRBV2 and J is TRBJ2-7; D is unresolved. V lost 4 bases and J 5 bases, leaving 24 bases between the germline ends. Germline V gene sequence: CDR1 SNHLY, CDR2 FYNNEI. The CDR3 has 17 residues.

The CDR3 sequence: CSVAPAGGYSGELFF. DNA for the CDR3: TGCAGCGTTGCTCCAGCGGGGGGGTATAGCGGGGAGCTGTTTTTT. This rearrangement joins TRBV29-1 to TRBJ2-2, with 10 nucleotides matching TRBD2. V was clipped by 4 bases and J by 7 bases; unmatched bases: 9. CDR1 and CDR2 (germline): SQVTM, ANQGSEA. The CDR3 runs 15 residues.

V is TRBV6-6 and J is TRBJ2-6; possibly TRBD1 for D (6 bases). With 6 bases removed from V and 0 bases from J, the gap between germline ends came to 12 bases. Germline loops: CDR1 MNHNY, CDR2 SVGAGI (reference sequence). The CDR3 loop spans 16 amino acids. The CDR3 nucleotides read TGTGCCAGCAGCATTCGAGGGGGCTCTGGGGCCAACGTCCTGACTTTC. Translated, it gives CASSIRGGSGANVLTF.